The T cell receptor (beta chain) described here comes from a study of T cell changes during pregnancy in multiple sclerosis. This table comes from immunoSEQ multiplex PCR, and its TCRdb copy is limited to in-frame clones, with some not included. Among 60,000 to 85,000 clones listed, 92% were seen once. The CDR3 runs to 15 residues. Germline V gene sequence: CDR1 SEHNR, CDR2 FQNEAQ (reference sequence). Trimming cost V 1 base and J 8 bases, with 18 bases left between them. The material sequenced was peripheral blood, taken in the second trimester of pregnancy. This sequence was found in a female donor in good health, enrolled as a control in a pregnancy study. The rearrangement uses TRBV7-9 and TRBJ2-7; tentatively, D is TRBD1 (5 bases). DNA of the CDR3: TGTGCCAGCAGCTTAGGGGTCCGACAGAATGTTAAGCAGTACTTC. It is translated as CASSLGVRQNVKQYF. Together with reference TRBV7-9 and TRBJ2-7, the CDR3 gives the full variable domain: DTGVSQNPRHKITKRGQNVTFRCDPISEHNRLYWYRQTLGQGPEFLTYFQNEAQLEKSRLLSDRFSAERPKGSFSTLEIQRTEQGDSAMYLCASSLGVRQNVKQYFGPGTRLTVT.